These 17 T cell receptor beta chains share one sample of origin, sequenced in a study of CXCR3-negative and CXCR3-positive naive CD8 T cells. Researchers prepared the TRB cDNA libraries using 5' RACE with UMI labels. TCRdb reprocessed the 5' RACE reads and keeps a single row for each CDR3 protein, giving no DNA. The ten most abundant clones cover approximately 1.5% of a sample with around 96,000 distinct CDR3 sequences. Sequencing was performed on naive CXCR3- CD8+ T cells from blood. Stated subset: CD45RO-CCR7+CD27+CD95- naive CD8+ T cells lacking CXCR3 (TNR3-). Every receptor here comes from a human donor in good health. Some clones in this sample may be carry-over from other donors' samples.

This rearrangement joins TRBV28 to TRBJ2-1; with no DNA, the TCRdb D assignment of TRBD2 cannot be verified. The CDR3 spans 14 residues. Germline V gene sequence: CDR1 MDHEN, CDR2 SYDVKM. The CDR3 reads CASRPIGRHNEQFF.

This chain links TRBV7-2 with TRBJ2-7; TCRdb outputs TRBD2, but without DNA this stays unchecked. This CDR3 spans 15 amino acids. The germline V gene has CDR1 SGHTA and CDR2 FQGNSA. CDR3 loop: CASSLGLADSYEQYF.

The rearrangement links TRBV6-2 or TRBV6-3 to TRBJ2-7. This CDR3 region has 13 residues. Germline-derived CDR1 and CDR2 are MNHEY and SVGEGT. CDR3: CASSYGGTLEQYF.

The V gene is TRBV4-3, the J gene TRBJ2-3; absent DNA, TCRdb's TRBD2 call cannot be checked. This CDR3 is 15 amino acids long. CDR1 and CDR2 (germline): LGHNA, YSLEER. The CDR3 region is CASSQGTSGENTQYF.

The V gene is TRBV28, the J gene TRBJ2-5. This CDR3 comprises 13 residues. CDR1 MDHEN and CDR2 SYDVKM come from the germline V gene. CDR3 in amino acids: CASSLALPETQYF. The whole variable domain, remainder taken from reference TRBV28 and TRBJ2-5, is DVKVTQSSRYLVKRTGEKVFLECVQDMDHENMFWYRQDPGLGLRLIYFSYDVKMKEKGDIPEGYSVSREKKERFSLILESASTNQTSMYLCASSLALPETQYFGPGTRLLVL.

V usage is TRBV20-1 and J usage is TRBJ2-2; TCRdb names TRBD1, which stays unverified in the absence of DNA. This CDR3 comprises 16 residues. CDR1 DFQATT and CDR2 SNEGSKA come from the germline V gene (reference sequence). CDR3 sequence: CSARDGTRGDSGELFF.

CDR3: CASSLAGLAGVGELFF. The chain combines TRBV7-9 with TRBJ2-2; the D call from TCRdb, TRBD2, cannot be confirmed without DNA. Germline V gene sequence: CDR1 SEHNR, CDR2 FQNEAQ (reference sequence). The CDR3 covers 16 residues.

The V call is TRBV29-1, the J call TRBJ2-7; with no DNA, the TCRdb D assignment of TRBD1 cannot be verified. The CDR3 contains 13 residues. Germline CDR1 SQVTM, CDR2 ANQGSEA. CDR3 in amino acids: CSGPKGGLYEQYF.

The chain recombines TRBV10-3 with TRBJ2-3. The CDR3 spans 14 residues. The germline CDR1 and CDR2 sequences are ENHRY and SYGVKD. The chain's CDR3 is CAISRSQPTDTQYF.

The chain joins TRBV29-1 to TRBJ2-7; checking the TCRdb D call of TRBD2 is not possible without DNA. The germline gives CDR1 SQVTM, CDR2 ANQGSEA. The CDR3 has 12 residues. The CDR3 is CSGRGAAYEQYF.

The chain employs TRBV12-3 or TRBV12-4 and TRBJ2-7; TCRdb proposes TRBD2, but this gene call is untestable without DNA. The CDR3 runs 14 residues. CDR3: CASSFDAGSYEQYF.

The chain joins TRBV3-2 to TRBJ2-5; TCRdb's D gene call, TRBD2, goes unchecked for lack of DNA. TRBV3-2 has pseudogene status. The CDR3 length is 15 residues. The CDR3 sequence: CASSQERTLWETQYF.

This chain connects TRBV4-1 to TRBJ2-1; with no DNA, the TCRdb D assignment of TRBD2 cannot be verified. Germline values: CDR1 MGHRA, CDR2 YSYEKL. The CDR3 covers 15 residues. This chain's CDR3 is CASSQGGGVYDEQFF.

V gene TRBV7-2 combines with J gene TRBJ2-7; TCRdb lists TRBD2, though no DNA is available to test this call. CDR1 is SGHTA, CDR2 FQGNSA, per germline. CDR3 length: 15 amino acids. The CDR3 protein is CASSFYSGRGYEQYF.

The rearrangement joins TRBV28 to TRBJ2-7. This CDR3 has 12 residues. Germline V gene lookup returns CDR1 MDHEN and CDR2 SYDVKM. CDR3 in amino acids: CASSQIPYEQYF.

V usage is TRBV29-1 and J usage is TRBJ1-2. The CDR3 runs to 13 residues. The germline gives CDR1 SQVTM, CDR2 ANQGSEA. This CDR3 reads CSVEDQWDYGYTF.

The chain links TRBV29-1 to TRBJ1-1. The V gene's germline CDR1 is SQVTM and CDR2 ANQGSEA. The CDR3 is made up of 12 amino acids. The chain's CDR3 is CSVVTVNTEAFF.